Below, 21 T cell receptor beta chains from the same sample are listed, as sequenced in a study of beta chain bispecific antibodies for T cell cancers. Antigen specificity for these receptors is unknown. Blood mononuclear cells were expanded for roughly 3 days using either OKT3 anti-CD3 antibody or CD3/CD28 beads. TCRdb analysed the 5' RACE reads with MiXCR anew, one entry per CDR3 protein. The table has tens of thousands of distinct CDR3 sequences, approximately 2% seen once. Whole-study findings and limits: Most targeted TRBV signal came from the leukemia cell line cells, not normal T cells. After anti-TRBV12 rather than anti-CD19 exposure, TRBV12-3 made up about 99% less of total TRBV signal.

Here the sequenced sample was healthy donor T cells cultured with leukemia cells, taken from a culture containing a bispecific antibody targeting TCR Vbeta12. Source of these receptors: a human donor in good health. Some clones in this sample may be carry-over from other donors' samples.

Ten or more counts support this clonotype. The chain uses TRBV18 and TRBJ1-1, with 7 bases lining up with TRBD1. The CDR3 consists of 14 residues. Trimming took 3 bases from V and 4 from J; bases not matched to a gene: 5. CDR1 KGHSH and CDR2 LQKENI come from the germline V gene. In nucleotides, the CDR3 is TGTGCCAGCTCACCCGGGACAGAAGCCACTGAAGCTTTCTTT. Its protein product is CASSPGTEATEAFF.

This clonotype was recorded at least ten times. This chain uses TRBV13 with TRBJ1-5; D is undetermined. V lost 0 bases to trimming and J lost 6 bases, with 3 bases between them. The CDR3 runs 12 residues. Germline-derived CDR1 and CDR2 are PRHDT and FYEKMQ (reference sequence). The CDR3 coding sequence is TGTGCCAGCAGCTTAGGAGGTCAGCCCCAGCATTTT. This gives the protein CASSLGGQPQHF.

The sample holds many counts of this clonotype. This chain links TRBV2 with TRBJ1-1, with D unclear. CDR1 SNHLY and CDR2 FYNNEI come from the germline V gene. This CDR3 contains 12 residues. The germline V and J ends were trimmed by 5 bases and 4 bases, with 8 bases remaining between them. This chain's CDR3 is CASSPRVTEAFF. The CDR3 DNA sequence: TGTGCCAGCAGTCCTAGGGTCACTGAAGCTTTCTTT.

This clonotype was recorded many times. This sequence joins TRBV10-3 and TRBJ2-2; 7 bases line up with TRBD2. The CDR3 is made up of 18 amino acids. J lost 2 bases, V lost 2 bases, and 11 bases had no gene match. Germline V gene sequence: CDR1 ENHRY, CDR2 SYGVKD. The CDR3 reads CAISEERGGGFNTGELFF. CDR3 nucleotides: TGTGCCATCAGTGAGGAAAGGGGCGGGGGATTTAACACCGGGGAGCTGTTTTTT.

The table lists this clonotype with many counts. The V call is TRBV3-1, the J call TRBJ1-1, with TRBD1 as a possible D gene (6 bases). Germline V gives CDR1 LGHDT, CDR2 YNNKEL (reference sequence). Trimming left V 0 bases short and J 3 bases short, with 20 bases between. The length of the CDR3 is 18 residues. The chain's CDR3 is CASSQDVRAGVWDTEAFF. As DNA, the CDR3 is TGTGCCAGCAGCCAAGATGTGCGGGCAGGGGTTTGGGACACTGAAGCTTTCTTT.

This clonotype was detected many times. V gene TRBV6-1 combines with J gene TRBJ2-3, with 10 bases lining up with TRBD1. V was clipped by 4 bases and J by 3 bases; unmatched bases: 10. This CDR3 has 17 residues. Germline-derived CDR1 and CDR2 are MNHNS and SASEGT. The DNA for the CDR3 is TGTGCCAGCAGTGGGGACAGGGGAAGTGTCGTTACAGATACGCAGTATTTT. This translates into CASSGDRGSVVTDTQYF.

The chain carries TRBV27 and TRBJ2-7; the D gene could be TRBD1 or TRBD2 (5 bases each). Trimming removed 6 bases at V and 7 bases at J, with 10 bases between. Germline V gene lookup returns CDR1 MNHEY and CDR2 SMNVEV (reference sequence). This CDR3 has 11 residues. CDR3 in DNA: TGTGCCAGCAGCGGGACGGGGGAGCAGTACTTC. It codes for CASSGTGEQYF.

Sample share makes this clonotype medium-sized. The chain employs TRBV20-1 and TRBJ2-4; TRBD1 might be the D (6 bases). This CDR3 comprises 14 residues. Germline V CDR1 and CDR2: DFQATT, SNEGSKA (reference sequence). V dropped 4 bases and J dropped 5 bases, with 15 bases sitting between them. CDR3 coding DNA: TGCAGTGCTATCCCTCCGGACAGCGAAAACATTCAGTACTTC. Amino acid sequence: CSAIPPDSENIQYF.

This clonotype occurred many times. The rearrangement joins TRBV7-3 to TRBJ2-2, with a tentative D call TRBD2 (6 bases). CDR1 and CDR2 (germline): SGHTA, FQGTGA. Trimming pared 4 bases from V and 6 bases from J, leaving 21 bases between. This CDR3 is 17 amino acids long. The chain's CDR3 is CASSSSPGLMAPGELFF. The CDR3 DNA sequence: TGTGCCAGCAGCTCGTCCCCGGGACTCATGGCGCCCGGGGAGCTGTTTTTT.

This clonotype appeared many times. The V gene is TRBV5-1, the J gene TRBJ1-1; a possible D gene is TRBD1 (6 bases). CDR3 size: 14 residues. Germline V lookup: CDR1 SGHRS, CDR2 YFSETQ. The V end was cut by 3 bases, the J end by 2 bases, with 11 bases between. The CDR3 DNA reads as TGCGCCAGCAGCTCCAGGGGCTCTAACACTGAAGCTTTCTTT. As protein: CASSSRGSNTEAFF. The whole variable domain, filled in from reference TRBV5-1 and TRBJ1-1, reads KAGVTQTPRYLIKTRGQQVTLSCSPISGHRSVSWYQQTPGQGLQFLFEYFSETQRNKGNFPGRFSGRQFSNSRSEMNVSTLELGDSALYLCASSSRGSNTEAFFGQGTRLTVV.

In this sample, this clonotype turned up many times. The gene calls are TRBV5-1 and TRBJ2-1, with 7 bases identical to TRBD1. V lost 0 bases, J lost 3 bases, and 3 bases stayed unmatched. CDR1 is SGHRS and CDR2 is YFSETQ in the germline V gene. The CDR3 is 15 residues long. CDR3 DNA: TGCGCCAGCAGCTTGGAGGGGGCCTACTACAATGAGCAGTTCTTC. Protein sequence: CASSLEGAYYNEQFF.

This clonotype came up many times. The chain recombines TRBV6-1 with TRBJ2-5, with 7 bases that match TRBD1. There are 14 residues in the CDR3. V lost 6 bases, J lost 7 bases, and 11 bases stayed unmatched. Germline CDR1 is MNHNS and CDR2 is SASEGT. DNA for the CDR3: TGTGCCAGCAGGGGCCAGGGGGAGTCAGGGACCCAGTACTTC. Encoded protein: CASRGQGESGTQYF.

Many counts were recorded for this clonotype. This chain uses TRBV5-1 with TRBJ2-1; TRBD2 aligns across 8 bases. V gave up 4 bases and J gave up 5 bases; unmatched junction bases: 8. The CDR3 has 15 amino acids. The germline V gene encodes CDR1 SGHRS and CDR2 YFSETQ. The CDR3 reads CASSPRGRGDNEQFF. For the CDR3, the DNA is TGCGCCAGCAGCCCCCGGGGGCGGGGGGACAATGAGCAGTTCTTC.

At least ten counts were recorded for this clonotype. The chain links TRBV20-1 to TRBJ1-1; D may be TRBD1 (5 bases). V was shortened by 5 bases and J by 4 bases, with 11 bases between the two germline ends. This CDR3 contains 12 residues. Looked up from germline, CDR1 is DFQATT and CDR2 is SNEGSKA (reference sequence). CDR3 region: CSARPGGTEAFF. The CDR3 nucleotides are TGCAGTGCTCGTCCGGGGGGCACTGAAGCTTTCTTT.

This clonotype has a count of ten or more. The V call is TRBV27, the J call TRBJ1-2; no reliable D call. Between the trimmed V and J ends, which lost 5 bases and 5 bases, there was a span of 12 bases. Germline V gives CDR1 MNHEY, CDR2 SMNVEV (reference sequence). This CDR3 has 13 amino acids. CDR3 sequence: CASSPTAHYGYTF. CDR3 sequence (DNA): TGTGCCAGCAGTCCTACGGCGCATTATGGCTACACCTTC.

The table lists this clonotype with many counts. This sequence joins TRBV6-5 and TRBJ1-6; perhaps TRBD1 as D (5 bases). Germline-derived CDR1 and CDR2 are MNHEY and SVGAGI. The CDR3 is 13 amino acids. V was shortened by 6 bases and J by 15 bases, with 18 bases between the two germline ends. The CDR3 loop is CASSTSSGQGLHF. For the CDR3, the DNA is TGTGCCAGCAGCACTTCCTCTGGGCAGGGCCTCCACTTT.

This clonotype has ten or more counts. J is TRBJ2-5 and V is TRBV5-1; possibly TRBD2 for D (6 bases). V was cut by 4 bases and J by 4 bases, with 20 bases left in between. CDR3 size: 16 residues. Germline lookup yields CDR1 SGHRS and CDR2 YFSETQ. CDR3 DNA: TGCGCCAGCAGCGATTCGGGACTGCCTGCCTCAGAGACCCAGTACTTC. It is translated as CASSDSGLPASETQYF.

This clonotype was seen at least ten times. The J gene is TRBJ2-7, the V gene TRBV6-1, with D perhaps given as TRBD1 or TRBD2 (5 bases each). Trimming shortened V by 6 bases and J by 2 bases, and 14 bases separated the two germline ends. The CDR3 length is 14 residues. CDR1 MNHNS and CDR2 SASEGT come from the germline V gene. The CDR3 protein is CASSGVGVAYEQYF. CDR3 sequence (DNA): TGTGCCAGCAGCGGGGTGGGGGTCGCCTACGAGCAGTACTTC.

This clonotype occurred a few times. The J gene is TRBJ2-1, the V gene TRBV19; no firm D call. Germline CDR1 is LNHDA and CDR2 is SQIVND (reference sequence). V lost 3 bases to trimming and J lost 7 bases, with 10 bases between them. This CDR3 is 13 amino acids long. In nucleotides, the CDR3 is TGTGCCAGTAGTATGGTTTCCGGGAATGAGCAGTTCTTC. This gives the protein CASSMVSGNEQFF.

There are many counts of this clonotype. The chain links TRBV20-1 to TRBJ2-3; unclear D gene. Germline CDR1 and CDR2: DFQATT and SNEGSKA (reference sequence). V was trimmed by 3 bases and J by 2 bases, leaving 9 bases between them. This CDR3 is built from 13 residues. The CDR3 spells CSASRSPTDTQYF. CDR3 nucleotides: TGCAGTGCTAGCAGGAGCCCCACAGATACGCAGTATTTT.

In this sample, this clonotype turned up many times. The chain combines TRBV6-5 with TRBJ1-3; unclear D gene. CDR3 size: 14 residues. Trimming removed 5 bases from V and 0 bases from J, with 8 bases in between. Germline lookup yields CDR1 MNHEY and CDR2 SVGAGI. The CDR3 sequence: CASSTLDSGNTIYF. The DNA of the CDR3 is TGTGCCAGCAGTACGTTAGACTCTGGAAACACCATATATTTT.